The 6 T cell receptor beta chains below all came from one sample that was sequenced in a study of tissue T cells after allogeneic stem cell transplantation. Repertoires were generated with immunoSEQ multiplex PCR, while TCRdb's copy carries only in-frame clones and drops some. The table shows 1,500 to 2,000 clones, with 65% to 75% occurring only once. Here the sequenced sample was tissue from the stomach, taken at autopsy. These TCRs come from a female donor over 55 with lung cancer.

This rearrangement joins TRBV7-8 to TRBJ2-3, with 11 bases fitting TRBD2. The CDR3 length is 16 residues. Germline loops: CDR1 SGHVS, CDR2 FQNEAQ. V was pared by 4 bases and J by 2 bases, with 5 bases of the junction left unmatched. The CDR3 DNA follows: TGTGCCAGCAGCTCGCTACTAGCGGGAGCCACAGATACGCAGTATTTT. It encodes CASSSLLAGATDTQYF.

The V gene is TRBV3-1 (or the pseudogene TRBV3-2), the J gene TRBJ2-7, with TRBD2 identical over 11 bases. CDR1 is LGHDT, CDR2 YNNKEL, per germline (reference sequence). CDR3 size: 12 residues. V lost 6 bases and J lost 7; bases outside the gene matches: 2. The CDR3: CASSRTSGEQYF. DNA of the CDR3: TGTGCCAGCAGTCGGACTAGCGGGGAGCAGTACTTC.

By sample fraction, this clone is large (0.1 to 1%). J is TRBJ2-7 and V is TRBV7-8; 11 bases are a match to TRBD2. In germline, CDR1 is SGHVS, CDR2 FQNEAQ. V trimming: 0 bases; J trimming: 3 bases; junction bases outside the gene matches: 10. The CDR3 is 18 residues long. This chain's CDR3 is CASSLAPLPGLAVYEQYF. Written as DNA, the CDR3 is TGTGCCAGCAGCTTAGCCCCTTTACCGGGACTAGCGGTCTACGAGCAGTACTTC.

The J gene is TRBJ2-3, the V gene TRBV7-2, with no clear D. The CDR3 loop spans 12 amino acids. Germline CDR1 is SGHTA and CDR2 is FQGNSA. The V and J ends lost 5 bases and 2 bases respectively, with 5 bases between them. In DNA form, the CDR3 reads TGTGCCAGCAGCCACTACACAGATACGCAGTATTTT. It yields the protein CASSHYTDTQYF.

The chain is built from TRBV2 and TRBJ1-2, with D tentatively TRBD1 (5 bases). The CDR3 length is 12 residues. V lost 5 bases to trimming and J lost 8 bases, with 12 bases between them. CDR1 SNHLY and CDR2 FYNNEI come from the germline V gene. The CDR3 nucleotides read TGTGCCAGCAGTCTGACAGAATCAGGCTACACCTTC. As protein: CASSLTESGYTF.

This clone was recorded a few times. The chain couples TRBV19 to TRBJ2-1, with D hard to call. The CDR3 is 11 residues long. CDR1 is LNHDA, CDR2 SQIVND, per germline (reference sequence). Trimming removed 5 bases at V and 10 bases at J, with 9 bases between. The CDR3 here is CASSENSEQFF. The CDR3 region has the DNA TGTGCCAGTAGTGAAAACAGCGAGCAGTTCTTC.